Shown below are 15 T cell receptor beta chains from a single sample sequenced in a study of CD8+ T cells in alopecia areata. As the sequencing template, cDNA was produced by extracting RNA and reverse transcribing it. Only in-frame clones appear in the TCRdb table, and some are missing; sequencing was by immunoSEQ multiplex PCR. The sample has some 150,000 clones, 62% seen once. Sequenced input: CD8+ T cells sorted from blood. The origin of the receptors is a human donor in good health.

This clone was detected many times. The chain carries TRBV7-9 and TRBJ2-1; D unclear. CDR3 length equals 13 residues. The germline V gene has CDR1 SEHNR and CDR2 FQNEAQ (reference sequence). V was shortened by 1 base and J by 9 bases, with 10 bases between the two germline ends. CDR3: CASSLVSAGEQFF. CDR3 DNA: TGTGCCAGCAGCTTAGTTTCGGCCGGTGAGCAGTTCTTC.

There are a few counts of this clone. The chain links TRBV27 to TRBJ1-2; D is unresolved. This CDR3 has 14 amino acids. The germline V gene encodes CDR1 MNHEY and CDR2 SMNVEV (reference sequence). Deletions cut 6 bases from V and 0 bases from J, with 11 bases between. Here the CDR3 reads CASRPGFPNYGYTF. As DNA, the CDR3 is TGTGCCAGCAGACCAGGCTTTCCTAACTATGGCTACACCTTC.

The chain carries TRBV19 and TRBJ1-1; no definite D call. Germline loops: CDR1 LNHDA, CDR2 SQIVND (reference sequence). With 8 bases removed from V and 1 base from J, the gap between germline ends came to 5 bases. The CDR3 loop spans 11 amino acids. The DNA of the CDR3 is TGTGCCAGTCAGAGGAACACTGAAGCTTTCTTT. Translation: CASQRNTEAFF.

V usage is TRBV27 and J usage is TRBJ2-1; weak D call: TRBD2 (6 bases). Germline-derived CDR1 and CDR2 are MNHEY and SMNVEV (reference sequence). The CDR3 contains 13 residues. The V and J ends lost 5 bases and 4 bases respectively, with 9 bases between them. In DNA form, the CDR3 reads TGTGCCAGCAGTACGACTAGATACAATGAGCAGTTCTTC. This sequence encodes CASSTTRYNEQFF.

The chain uses TRBV5-1 and TRBJ1-1; D uncertain. CDR1 and CDR2 (germline): SGHRS, YFSETQ. This CDR3 has 13 amino acids. The V end was cut by 4 bases, the J end by 3 bases, with 10 bases between. The CDR3 here is CASSPFKDTEAFF. Here the CDR3 DNA reads TGCGCCAGCAGCCCATTTAAGGACACTGAAGCTTTCTTT.

The chain employs TRBV29-1 and TRBJ2-7; no reliable D call. V lost 6 bases, J lost 5 bases, and 11 bases lay in between. CDR3 length equals 11 residues. Germline CDR1 is SQVTM and CDR2 is ANQGSEA. In DNA form, the CDR3 reads TGCAGCGTAGCTCTGGGGAACGAGCAGTACTTC. As protein: CSVALGNEQYF.

This sequence joins TRBV2 and TRBJ2-6; no firm D call. There are 16 residues in the CDR3. The V gene lost 3 bases and the J gene lost 0 bases, with 9 bases spanning the gap. Germline V CDR1 and CDR2: SNHLY, FYNNEI. The CDR3: CASSDPTDSGANVLTF. CDR3 DNA sequence: TGTGCCAGCAGTGACCCCACAGACTCTGGGGCCAACGTCCTGACTTTC.

The CDR3 nucleotides read TGTGCCAGCAGTGAGCTGACAGGGGACACTGAAGCTTTCTTT. As protein: CASSELTGDTEAFF. V and J are TRBV25-1 and TRBJ1-1, with 8 bases matching TRBD1. There are 14 residues in the CDR3. Trimming took 3 bases from V and 3 from J; bases not matched to a gene: 3. The V gene's germline CDR1 is MGHDK and CDR2 SYGVNS.

The chain employs TRBV27 and TRBJ2-7; 10 nucleotides match TRBD1. V lost 4 bases and J lost 3; bases outside the gene matches: 6. The CDR3 runs 15 residues. Germline V lookup: CDR1 MNHEY, CDR2 SMNVEV (reference sequence). CDR3 bases: TGTGCCAGCAGTTCCGGGACAGGGGTTCACTACGAGCAGTACTTC. As protein: CASSSGTGVHYEQYF.

This clone was seen a handful of times. The J gene is TRBJ2-7, the V gene TRBV29-1; TRBD2 agrees at 7 bases. V lost 2 bases to trimming and J lost 2 bases; unmatched junction nucleotides: 3. The CDR3 covers 13 residues. Looked up from germline, CDR1 is SQVTM and CDR2 is ANQGSEA. CDR3 DNA sequence: TGCAGCGTTGAAATGGGGGGGACCTACGAGCAGTACTTC. Translated: CSVEMGGTYEQYF.

The chain links TRBV19 to TRBJ1-1; the D is unclear. The CDR3 spans 16 residues. V was shortened by 0 bases and J by 0 bases, with 11 bases between the two germline ends. Germline V CDR1 and CDR2: LNHDA, SQIVND (reference sequence). CDR3 region: CASSIDAGGMNTEAFF. CDR3 bases: TGTGCCAGTAGTATAGACGCAGGAGGCATGAACACTGAAGCTTTCTTT.

Written as DNA, the CDR3 is TGTGCCAGCAGCGAGACAGGGGGCGTACCAGATACGCAGTATTTT. This codes for CASSETGGVPDTQYF. V usage is TRBV9 and J usage is TRBJ2-3; 10 bases line up with TRBD1. The CDR3 extends over 15 amino acids. The germline CDR1 and CDR2 sequences are SGDLS and YYNGEE. The V and J ends lost 3 bases and 4 bases, in that order; junction bases with no gene match: 5.

This sequence joins TRBV7-2 and TRBJ2-3, with D tentatively TRBD1 (5 bases). In germline, CDR1 is SGHTA, CDR2 FQGNSA. Trimming left V 7 bases short and J 6 bases short, with 5 bases between. This CDR3 is built from 10 residues. CDR3: CASKGDTQYF. The CDR3 DNA follows: TGTGCCAGCAAGGGGGATACGCAGTATTTT.

The rearrangement joins TRBV6-7 to TRBJ2-1, with TRBD2 matching over 13 bases. TRBV6-7 is identified as an open reading frame with a role that is uncertain. V trimming: 6 bases; J trimming: 15 bases; junction bases outside the gene matches: 11. The CDR3 spans 14 residues. The CDR3 here is CASSGTSGATRTFF. The CDR3 DNA reads as TGTGCCAGCAGCGGGACTAGCGGGGCCACCCGTACGTTCTTC.

This clone appeared a few times. This chain links TRBV7-2 with TRBJ1-1, with D perhaps TRBD1 (6 bases). Trimming left V 2 bases short and J 7 bases short, with 17 bases between. This CDR3 has 15 amino acids. Germline CDR1 is SGHTA and CDR2 is FQGNSA. The CDR3 here is CASSLNRDYGLEAFF. DNA for the CDR3: TGTGCCAGCAGCTTAAACAGGGATTACGGCCTTGAAGCTTTCTTT.